What follows is one T cell receptor beta chain and its context. The germline CDR1 and CDR2 sequences are SGHTA and FQGNSA. V gave up 2 bases and J gave up 2 bases; unmatched junction bases: 3. This CDR3 region has 14 residues. These data belong to a study of blood T cell repertoires in COVID-19. Study-level background: There were acute and convalescent COVID-19 samples, and they came from the United States, Italy and Spain.

Original analysis: It was from reference gene primer amplification that nucleated cell counts were estimated. Libraries were prepared by immunoSEQ multiplex PCR; TCRdb keeps only in-frame clonotypes and omits some of them. The DNA gave D and trimming, while V, J and clone size come from that table. The table has around 200,000 clones, around 83% seen once. This TCR derives from a man aged 40-49 years with active or convalescent COVID-19. The chain recombines TRBV7-2 with TRBJ2-7; TRBD2 aligns across 7 bases. The sequencing sample was made of peripheral blood. The chain's CDR3 is CASSLWGGAYEQYF. The DNA for the CDR3 is TGTGCCAGCAGCTTATGGGGGGGGGCCTACGAGCAGTACTTC.